The 5 T cell receptor beta chains in this list originate from one sample, sequenced in a study of regulatory and conventional T cells in RAG deficiency (dated by TCRdb to the late 2010s). Before genomic DNA extraction, conventional CD4+ T cells were isolated from blood as CD25-low CD127-high cells. Receptors were amplified or captured by the immunoSEQ multiplex PCR assay. TCRdb holds this immuneACCESS table with in-frame rearrangements only. Some clones are missing; in checked studies, unresolved V genes explain under half, and the rest has no known cause. This sample gives about 10,000 clones in total; about 94% of them show up just once. The top ten constitute roughly 1.4% of the sample. The sequencing sample was made of CD4+ effector T cells sorted from blood. The receptor source for this set is a human donor with RAG deficiency presenting as severe combined immunodeficiency.

The chain recombines TRBV27 with TRBJ2-4, with a possible D match to TRBD2 (6 bases). V was pared by 7 bases and J by 5 bases, with 12 bases between. Germline-derived CDR1 and CDR2 are MNHEY and SMNVEV (reference sequence). The length of the CDR3 is 13 residues. The CDR3 DNA sequence: TGTGCCAGCACCCGACTAGGGGAAAACATTCAGTACTTC. It specifies CASTRLGENIQYF.

The chain employs TRBV5-1 and TRBJ2-3; 8 bases are a match to TRBD1. The CDR3 length is 16 residues. V dropped 0 bases and J dropped 4; count of bases not matched to a gene: 7. CDR1 is SGHRS and CDR2 is YFSETQ in the germline V gene. The chain's CDR3 is CASSLGAAQGADTQYF. CDR3 DNA: TGCGCCAGCAGCTTGGGGGCAGCACAGGGGGCAGATACGCAGTATTTT.

V usage is TRBV9 and J usage is TRBJ2-1; D is ambiguous. Looked up from germline, CDR1 is SGDLS and CDR2 is YYNGEE. The CDR3 extends over 13 amino acids. Trimming took off 0 bases at V and 5 bases at J, with 6 bases between the two ends. The CDR3 reads CASSVGTHNEQFF. The CDR3 DNA reads as TGTGCCAGCAGCGTAGGGACCCACAATGAGCAGTTCTTC.

V gene TRBV4-2 combines with J gene TRBJ2-5; tentatively, D is TRBD1 (6 bases). V gave up 8 bases and J gave up 5 bases, with 9 bases separating them. The CDR3 contains 11 residues. Looked up from germline, CDR1 is LGHNA and CDR2 is YNFKEQ. The CDR3 nucleotides are TGTGCCAGCGGGGGCGCGGAGACCCAGTACTTC. Encoded protein: CASGGAETQYF.

The rearrangement links TRBV5-1 to TRBJ1-1; D unresolved. The CDR3 is 15 residues long. Germline CDR1 SGHRS, CDR2 YFSETQ. Trimming stripped 2 bases from V and 1 base from J, with 12 bases between. The CDR3 spells CASSFADRPNTEAFF. CDR3 nucleotides: TGCGCCAGCAGCTTCGCAGACCGACCGAACACTGAAGCTTTCTTT.